This TCR beta chain was identified in a study of shared clonotypes between healthy human individuals. Remarks on this clone: The identical CDR3 is also encoded by other nucleotide sequences in the sample.

Only in-frame clones appear in the TCRdb table, and some are missing; sequencing was by immunoSEQ multiplex PCR. Among around 2,000,000 clones, around 93% were seen once, and the ten largest hold about 1.8%. Trimming removed 4 bases at V and 4 bases at J, with 8 bases between. Germline V gives CDR1 MNHEY, CDR2 SVGAGI. The CDR3 consists of 13 residues. CD8 cells classed as naive were CD45RO-negative and positively selected for CCR7, excluding terminally differentiated effector memory CD45RA+ cells. Sequencing was done on a sample of naive CD8+ T cells from PBMCs. The receptor's source is a man younger than 35 in good health. Some clones in this sample may be carry-over from other donors' samples. This rearrangement joins TRBV6-5 to TRBJ2-1; no clear D. The CDR3: CASSSDGYNEQFF. In nucleotides, the CDR3 is TGTGCCAGCAGTTCCGACGGTTACAATGAGCAGTTCTTC.